The T cell receptor beta chain described here comes from a study of early T cells in non-severe SARS-CoV-2 infection. Across the study: RNA in bulk from unsorted whole blood was sequenced, and chains were unpaired.

One entry per CDR3 protein, called by TCRdb with MiXCR from the 5' RACE reads. The profile covers 48,000 or so distinct CDR3 sequences, with over 5% appearing a single time and 6% to 8.5% taken by the ten largest. This CDR3 comprises 12 residues. V gave up 3 bases and J gave up 8 bases; unmatched junction bases: 0. Germline lookup yields CDR1 LNHDA and CDR2 SQIVND (reference sequence). The chain joins TRBV19 to TRBJ2-4; 8 positions agree with TRBD2. Sequencing used whole blood, obtained at baseline. The receptor was derived from an adult who was a healthcare worker with PCR-confirmed SARS-CoV-2 infection or an uninfected control (not recorded which). The CDR3 sequence is CASSMGLDIQYF. For the CDR3, the DNA is TGTGCCAGTAGTATGGGACTAGACATTCAGTACTTC.